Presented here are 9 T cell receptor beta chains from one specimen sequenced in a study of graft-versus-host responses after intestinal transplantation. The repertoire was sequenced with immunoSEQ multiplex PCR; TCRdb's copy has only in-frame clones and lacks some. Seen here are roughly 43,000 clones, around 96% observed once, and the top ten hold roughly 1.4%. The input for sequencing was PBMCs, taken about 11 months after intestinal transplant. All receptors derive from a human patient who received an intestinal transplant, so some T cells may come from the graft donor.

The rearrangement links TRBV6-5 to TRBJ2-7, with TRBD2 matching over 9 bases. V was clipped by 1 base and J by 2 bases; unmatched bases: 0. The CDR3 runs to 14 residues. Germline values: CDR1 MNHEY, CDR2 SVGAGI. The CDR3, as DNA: TGTGCCAGCAGTTACTTAGCGGGGGCCTACGAGCAGTACTTC. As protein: CASSYLAGAYEQYF.

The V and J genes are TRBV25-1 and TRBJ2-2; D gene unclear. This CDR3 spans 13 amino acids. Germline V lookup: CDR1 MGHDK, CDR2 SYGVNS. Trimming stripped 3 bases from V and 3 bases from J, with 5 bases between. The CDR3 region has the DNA TGTGCCAGCAGTGACTGGGACACCGGGGAGCTGTTTTTT. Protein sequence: CASSDWDTGELFF.

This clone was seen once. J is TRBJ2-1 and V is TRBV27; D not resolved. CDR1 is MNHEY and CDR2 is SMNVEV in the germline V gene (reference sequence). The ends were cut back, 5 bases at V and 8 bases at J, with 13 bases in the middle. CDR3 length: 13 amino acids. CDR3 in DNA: TGTGCCAGCAGTCTCGCGATACGCGATGAGCAGTTCTTC. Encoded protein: CASSLAIRDEQFF.

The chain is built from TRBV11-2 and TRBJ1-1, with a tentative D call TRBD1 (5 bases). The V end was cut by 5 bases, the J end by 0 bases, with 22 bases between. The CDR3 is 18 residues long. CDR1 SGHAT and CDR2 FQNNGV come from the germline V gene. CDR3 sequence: CASSQARGGSPLNTEAFF. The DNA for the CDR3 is TGTGCCAGCAGCCAAGCCCGTGGGGGGAGCCCGCTGAACACTGAAGCTTTCTTT.

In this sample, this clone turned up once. CDR3 nucleotides: TGCAGCGTTGGACACACCTCTGGAAACACCATATATTTT. Translating gives CSVGHTSGNTIYF. The J gene is TRBJ1-3, the V gene TRBV29-1; no clear D gene. In germline, CDR1 is SQVTM, CDR2 ANQGSEA. Trimming removed 4 bases from V and 0 bases from J, with 7 bases in between. The CDR3 covers 13 residues.

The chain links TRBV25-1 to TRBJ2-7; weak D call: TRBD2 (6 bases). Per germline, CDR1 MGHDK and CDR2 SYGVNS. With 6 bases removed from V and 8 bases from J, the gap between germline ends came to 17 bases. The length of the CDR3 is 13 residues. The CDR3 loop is CASSGGAVGKQYF. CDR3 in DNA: TGTGCCAGCAGCGGAGGGGCGGTCGGGAAGCAGTACTTC.

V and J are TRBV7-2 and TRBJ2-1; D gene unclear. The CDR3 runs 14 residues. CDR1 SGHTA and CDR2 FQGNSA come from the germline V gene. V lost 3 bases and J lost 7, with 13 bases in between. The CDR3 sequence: CASSLDSGRNEQFF. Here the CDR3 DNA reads TGTGCCAGCAGCTTGGATAGTGGTCGTAATGAGCAGTTCTTC. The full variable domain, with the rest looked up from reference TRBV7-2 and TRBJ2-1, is GAGVSQSPSNKVTEKGKDVELRCDPISGHTALYWYRQSLGQGLEFLIYFQGNSAPDKSGLPSDRFSAERTGGSVSTLTIQRTQQEDSAVYLCASSLDSGRNEQFFGPGTRLTVL.

For the CDR3, the DNA is TGTGCCAGCTCTACGGAACTTTCCTTTTATGGCTACACCTTC. Residues: CASSTELSFYGYTF. The rearrangement links TRBV18 to TRBJ1-2; D not resolved. Germline V gene data show CDR1 as KGHSH and CDR2 as LQKENI. The CDR3 is 14 amino acids. V lost 6 bases and J 5 bases, leaving 16 bases between the germline ends.

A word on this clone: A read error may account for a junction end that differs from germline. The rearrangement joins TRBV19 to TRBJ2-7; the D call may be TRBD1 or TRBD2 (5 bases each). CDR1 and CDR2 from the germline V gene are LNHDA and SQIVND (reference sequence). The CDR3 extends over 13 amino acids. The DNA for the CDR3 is TGTACCAGTAATGGGGGAAGCTCCTACGAGCAGTACTTC. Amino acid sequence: CTSNGGSSYEQYF. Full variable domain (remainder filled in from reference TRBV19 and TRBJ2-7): DGGITQSPKYLFRKEGQNVTLSCEQNLNHDAMYWYRQDPGQGLRLIYYSQIVNDFQKGDIAEGYSVSREKKESFPLTVTSAQKNPTAFYLCTSNGGSSYEQYFGPGTRLTVT.